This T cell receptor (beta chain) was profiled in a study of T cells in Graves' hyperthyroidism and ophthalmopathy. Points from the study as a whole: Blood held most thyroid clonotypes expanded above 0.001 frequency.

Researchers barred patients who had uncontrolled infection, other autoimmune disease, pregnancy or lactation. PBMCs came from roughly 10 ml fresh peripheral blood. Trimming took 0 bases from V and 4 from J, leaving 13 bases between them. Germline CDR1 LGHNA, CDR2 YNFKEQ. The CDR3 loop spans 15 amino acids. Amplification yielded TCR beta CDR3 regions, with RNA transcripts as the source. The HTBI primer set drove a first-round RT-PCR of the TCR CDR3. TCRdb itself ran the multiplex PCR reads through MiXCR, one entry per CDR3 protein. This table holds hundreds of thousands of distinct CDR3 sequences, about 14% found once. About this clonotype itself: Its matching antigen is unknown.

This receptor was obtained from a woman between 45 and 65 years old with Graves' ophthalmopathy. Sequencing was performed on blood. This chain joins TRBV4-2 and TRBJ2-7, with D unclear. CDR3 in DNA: TGTGCCAGCAGCCAAGATACGTCTCTGAATTACGAGCAGTACTTC. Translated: CASSQDTSLNYEQYF.